This T cell receptor beta chain is drawn from a study of blood T cell repertoires in COVID-19. About the research overall: The United States, Italy and Spain provided the acute and convalescent COVID-19 samples. In each case, the material was cDNA or gDNA derived from T cells, B-cell-depleted T cells, or PBMCs.

This clone was seen more than once but under ten times. In the source study's methods: Scientists estimated how many nucleated cells there were by amplifying reference gene primers. Some clones are missing from TCRdb's copy, which holds only in-frame ones; the method was immunoSEQ multiplex PCR. The V and J calls and the clone size are those of that table, but D and trimming were determined from the DNA. The data show under 200,000 clones, 70% to 85% seen once. The clonotype originates from a woman over 75 with acute or convalescent COVID-19. Material for sequencing was peripheral blood.

The CDR3 loop is CASSSRTWTGRYGYTF. In nucleotides, the CDR3 is TGTGCCAGCAGCTCCCGCACCTGGACAGGGAGGTATGGCTACACCTTC. J is TRBJ1-2 and V is TRBV7-9, with TRBD1 matching 8 bases. V was pared by 4 bases and J by 5 bases, with 12 bases of the junction left unmatched. Germline CDR1 SEHNR, CDR2 FQNEAQ (reference sequence). This CDR3 is built from 16 residues.